One and the same sample provided the 14 T cell receptor beta chains below, sequenced in a study of T-cell reconstitution after alpha-beta-depleted transplantation in children. Unique molecular identifiers were used in preparing the TCRbeta library. TCRdb ran MiXCR on the PCR reads and lists one entry per CDR3 protein. The table shows hundreds of thousands of distinct CDR3 sequences, with 15% to 20% occurring only once. The source was PBMCs, mostly from graft donor cells, collected 360 days after TCRalphabeta/CD19-depleted stem cell transplant. The receptor source for this set is a male patient under 10 years old who had a stem cell transplant for acute lymphoblastic leukemia, so the T cells may come from the graft donor.

The V gene is TRBV7-3, the J gene TRBJ2-7, with 12 bases aligning to TRBD2. Losses at the gene ends were 6 bases for V and 6 bases for J; bases not matched to a gene: 9. The length of the CDR3 is 15 residues. In germline, CDR1 is SGHTA, CDR2 FQGTGA. The CDR3 sequence: CASSPGLAGFGEQYF. DNA for the CDR3: TGTGCCAGCAGTCCGGGACTAGCGGGCTTCGGCGAGCAGTACTTC.

The gene calls are TRBV6-2 or TRBV6-3 and TRBJ2-1; tentatively, D is TRBD1 or TRBD2 (5 bases each). Per germline, CDR1 MNHEY and CDR2 SVGEGT. This CDR3 region has 15 residues. With 2 bases removed from V and 10 bases from J, the gap between germline ends came to 18 bases. The chain's CDR3 is CASSYGGPIYGEQFF. The CDR3 DNA reads as TGTGCCAGCAGTTACGGGGGACCTATCTACGGGGAGCAGTTCTTC.

For this clonotype: Compared with germline, one end of the junction differs, possibly owing to a read error. This rearrangement joins TRBV7-7 to TRBJ2-1; 11 nucleotides line up with TRBD1. From germline, CDR1 is SSHAT and CDR2 FNYEAQ (reference sequence). The CDR3 loop spans 19 amino acids. DNA for the CDR3: TGTGCTAGCAGCTTAGCGCCGGTTGGACAGGGGGCGATCGGGTTCGAGCAGTTCTTC. It encodes CASSLAPVGQGAIGFEQFF.

This clonotype was counted only a few times. As DNA, the CDR3 is TGCGCCAGCAGCTTGGCACTAGCGGGAGAGGTTTGGGATGAGCAGTTCTTC. Protein product: CASSLALAGEVWDEQFF. The chain joins TRBV5-1 to TRBJ2-1, with 11 bases lining up with TRBD2. After removal of 0 bases from V and 8 bases from J, the junction contained 10 bases not matched to a gene. CDR1 is SGHRS, CDR2 YFSETQ, per germline. The CDR3 loop spans 17 amino acids.

Concerning this clonotype: At one of its ends the junction is not consistent with the germline gene, which may arise from a read error. The genes are TRBV9 and TRBJ2-7, with 7 bases identical to TRBD1. This CDR3 region has 14 residues. CDR1 and CDR2 (germline): SGDLS, YYNGEE. CDR3 amino acids: CASSVVPQGDEEYF. CDR3 nucleotides: TGTGCCAGCAGCGTAGTCCCCCAGGGGGACGAGGAGTACTTC.

The chain links TRBV20-1 to TRBJ2-1; D call uncertain. In germline, CDR1 is DFQATT, CDR2 SNEGSKA (reference sequence). V dropped 0 bases and J dropped 8 bases, with 14 bases sitting between them. CDR3 length equals 14 residues. This CDR3 is CSARDVLRLDEQFF. The CDR3 DNA sequence: TGCAGTGCTAGAGATGTTTTGAGGCTCGATGAGCAGTTCTTC.

This chain joins TRBV29-1 and TRBJ1-1; a weak D match, TRBD1 (5 bases). The CDR3 has 12 residues. Germline V gene sequence: CDR1 SQVTM, CDR2 ANQGSEA. V lost 6 bases and J lost 4, with 12 bases in between. Here the CDR3 reads CSVDRGSTEAFF. CDR3 nucleotides: TGCAGCGTAGACCGGGGGAGCACTGAAGCTTTCTTT. Full variable domain (remainder filled in from reference TRBV29-1 and TRBJ1-1): SAVISQKPSRDICQRGTSLTIQCQVDSQVTMMFWYRQQPGQSLTLIATANQGSEATYESGFVIDKFPISRPNLTFSTLTVSNMSPEDSSIYLCSVDRGSTEAFFGQGTRLTVV.

The table lists this clonotype with many counts. The chain has TRBV3-1 and TRBJ2-7; D uncertain. This CDR3 region has 15 residues. Per germline, CDR1 LGHDT and CDR2 YNNKEL (reference sequence). V shed 1 base and J shed 2 bases, with 12 bases lying between them. The CDR3 here is CASSQVFRKTYEQYF. The CDR3 DNA reads as TGTGCCAGCAGCCAAGTGTTTAGAAAAACCTACGAGCAGTACTTC.

On this clonotype itself: A much larger clone is a single base away; this may be a read error. V usage is TRBV24-1 and J usage is TRBJ2-5; 11 bases fit TRBD2. In germline, CDR1 is KGHDR, CDR2 SFDVKD. The CDR3 covers 15 residues. The CDR3 spells CATSLAGGRGETKYF. The CDR3 DNA sequence: TGTGCCACCAGTCTAGCGGGAGGTCGGGGGGAGACCAAGTACTTC.

The chain couples TRBV12-3 or TRBV12-4 to TRBJ2-1; 13 positions agree with TRBD2. The CDR3 has 14 amino acids. With V trimmed by 5 bases and J by 10 bases, 5 bases remained unmatched. The CDR3 coding sequence is TGTGCCAGCAGTATTACGGGACTAGCGGGGGAGCAGTTCTTC. Amino acid sequence: CASSITGLAGEQFF.

This clonotype was seen only a few times. This sequence joins TRBV21-1 and TRBJ2-7; whether TRBD1, the table's D call, matches the DNA was not checked. TRBV21-1 is flagged as a pseudogene. The CDR3 consists of 16 residues. DNA of the CDR3: TGTGCCAGCAGCAAAGCCCCGGCAGGGATGCCCTACGAGCAGTACTTC. Amino acids: CASSKAPAGMPYEQYF.

Here the CDR3 DNA reads TGTGCCATCAGTGTGACCCCGCCTGAGATCGGGGAGCTGTTTTTT. It codes for CAISVTPPEIGELFF. The chain links TRBV10-3 to TRBJ2-2; D remains ambiguous. V was pared by 4 bases and J by 7 bases, with 16 bases between. The CDR3 totals 15 residues. From germline, CDR1 is ENHRY and CDR2 SYGVKD.

There are many counts of this clonotype. This sequence joins TRBV20-1 and TRBJ1-5, with 7 bases aligning to TRBD1. J gave up 1 base and V 3 bases, and 6 bases lay outside the gene matches. CDR1 DFQATT and CDR2 SNEGSKA come from the germline V gene (reference sequence). The CDR3 spans 15 residues. In nucleotides, the CDR3 is TGCAGTGCTAGCCGGGGACAGCCGAGCAATCAGCCCCAGCATTTT. Translated: CSASRGQPSNQPQHF.

This clonotype was detected ten times or more. The gene calls are TRBV5-1 and TRBJ2-3; a weak D match, TRBD2 (5 bases). CDR3 length: 14 amino acids. Germline V gene data show CDR1 as SGHRS and CDR2 as YFSETQ. The V end lost 2 bases, the J end lost 2 bases, and 9 bases lay between the germline ends. The CDR3 loop reads CASSLSGLTDTQYF. In DNA, the CDR3 is TGCGCCAGCAGCTTAAGCGGCCTCACAGATACGCAGTATTTT.